The rows below give T cell receptor beta chains drawn from one sample of a study of T cells in Graves' hyperthyroidism and ophthalmopathy. One entry per CDR3 protein results from TCRdb running MiXCR on the multiplex PCR reads. The sample lists more than 600,000 distinct CDR3 sequences; less than 20% were seen once. The sample consisted of blood. The receptor set was obtained from a man between 18 and 29 years old with Graves' hyperthyroidism. Both conserved end residues are part of each CDR3. Each record gives: V gene, clone size, J gene, CDR3 protein. Rows may omit the clone size; those that give it use once, few, many or a size class.

TRBV9	many	TRBJ2-3	CASSVAVGVSTDTQYF
TRBV13	-	TRBJ2-1	CTSSVGLGQGGEQFF
TRBV12-3/TRBV12-4	many	TRBJ2-1	CASSVRDPQFF
TRBV27	-	TRBJ2-1	CASSLTAVWTGDEQFF
TRBV12-3/TRBV12-4	-	TRBJ1-6	CASSHPGQDSPLHF
TRBV7-9	many	TRBJ2-5	CASSRNAGVGGQETQYF
TRBV20-1	-	TRBJ1-2	CSARGVDWTGWNGYTF
TRBV28	many	TRBJ2-2	CASRPPLDGFTGELFF
TRBV30	few	TRBJ1-4	CAWTGATNEKLFF
TRBV20-1	many	TRBJ2-4	CSARALAGGLDIQYF
TRBV28	few	TRBJ2-5	CASSSPGQGALETQYF
TRBV7-2	-	TRBJ2-5	CASSLTAGSETQYF
TRBV3-1	many	TRBJ2-5	CASSLKGGGISQETQYF
TRBV28	many	TRBJ2-5	CASTTGALEETQYF
TRBV30	many	TRBJ1-3	CAWSPEYSGNTIYF
TRBV7-3	-	TRBJ2-2	CASSVQGPGELFF
TRBV24-1	-	TRBJ2-7	CATSDSSQGSSYEQYF
TRBV11-2	few	TRBJ2-7	CASSLIRDYYEQYF
TRBV3-1	many	TRBJ2-7	CASTPRTGATYEQYF
TRBV4-1	-	TRBJ2-5	CASSQVSGSETQYF
TRBV20-1	-	TRBJ1-6	CSARVPTSYNSPLHF
TRBV6-1	many	TRBJ2-5	CASSGVEKRPRWTQYF
TRBV9	-	TRBJ2-4	CASSSPGAGLAKNIQYF
TRBV7-8	-	TRBJ2-7	CASSSWTDAYEQYF
TRBV6-1	-	TRBJ2-1	CASTHGTGVNEQFF
TRBV19	-	TRBJ2-5	CASSIGYVGGGPSHF
TRBV3-1	many	TRBJ1-1	CASSQAGTENTEAFF
TRBV28	-	TRBJ2-3	CASSYRGAGAQYF
TRBV2	many	TRBJ1-2	CASSEALGGIEGYTF